What follows describes a single T cell receptor beta chain. The data were taken from a study of blood T cell repertoires in COVID-19. Study overall: Sample material is recorded as cDNA or gDNA derived from T cells, B-cell-depleted T cells, or PBMCs.

Sequencing used immunoSEQ multiplex PCR; TCRdb keeps in-frame clones, though not all of them. The repertoire holds 200,000 to 250,000 clones, with roughly 86% as singletons. The CDR3 has 15 residues. Germline-derived CDR1 and CDR2 are SGHRS and YFSETQ. The V segment lost 0 bases and the J segment 6 bases; nucleotides outside the gene matches: 7. The sequence came from a man aged 55 to 70 with acute or convalescent COVID-19. Sequencing was carried out using peripheral blood. The rearrangement joins TRBV5-1 to TRBJ2-5, with TRBD1 identical over 8 bases. Here the CDR3 DNA reads TGCGCCAGCAGCTTGGGGACAGGGACGTCGAAGACCCAGTACTTC. Its protein is CASSLGTGTSKTQYF.